This T cell receptor beta chain was profiled in a study of human T cells and chemical hapten exposure. General study points: There was no change with DPC sensitization in TCRs above 1 in 1000 frequency.

Each CDR3 protein gets one entry after TCRdb re-called the RACE reads with MiXCR. Of roughly 130,000 distinct CDR3 sequences listed, 11% are singletons. To note about this clonotype: Its antigen is undetermined.

The time point is: patch test 3, about 24 weeks after DPC sensitization. Treatment here: therapeutic diphenylcyclopropenone sensitization with weekly scalp DPC. Blood collection happened ahead of applying each patch test. Patients had alopecia, were aged 18 to 70, and were not pregnant. The template was total RNA from unfractionated whole blood. This clonotype was obtained from a woman aged 45 to 65 with alopecia areata. Some clones in this sample may be carry-over from other donors' samples. The sequencing here drew on whole blood, taken in connection with sensitization to the hapten diphenylcyclopropenone (DPC).

CDR3 in DNA: TGCGCCAGCAGCGCGGGCGCGGGCGCGACCGTAGATACGCAGTATTTT. Protein product: CASSAGAGATVDTQYF. The chain combines TRBV5-1 with TRBJ2-3; TRBD2 might be the D (5 bases). V was shortened by 4 bases and J by 5 bases, with 20 bases between the two germline ends. CDR3 size: 16 residues. The germline V gene has CDR1 SGHRS and CDR2 YFSETQ.